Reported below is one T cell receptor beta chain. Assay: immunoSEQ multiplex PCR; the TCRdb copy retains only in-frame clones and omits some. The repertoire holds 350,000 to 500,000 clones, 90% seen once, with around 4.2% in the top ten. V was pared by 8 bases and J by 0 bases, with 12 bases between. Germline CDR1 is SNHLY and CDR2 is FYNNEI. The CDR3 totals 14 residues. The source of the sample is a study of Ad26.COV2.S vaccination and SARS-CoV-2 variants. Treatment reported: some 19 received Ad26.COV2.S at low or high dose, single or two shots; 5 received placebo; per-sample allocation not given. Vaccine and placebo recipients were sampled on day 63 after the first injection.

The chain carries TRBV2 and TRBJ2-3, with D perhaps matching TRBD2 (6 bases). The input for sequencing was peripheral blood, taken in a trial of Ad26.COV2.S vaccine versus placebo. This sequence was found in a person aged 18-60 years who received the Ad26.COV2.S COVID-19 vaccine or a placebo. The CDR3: CASLTGTSTDTQYF. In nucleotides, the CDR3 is TGTGCCAGCCTAACCGGGACTAGCACAGATACGCAGTATTTT.